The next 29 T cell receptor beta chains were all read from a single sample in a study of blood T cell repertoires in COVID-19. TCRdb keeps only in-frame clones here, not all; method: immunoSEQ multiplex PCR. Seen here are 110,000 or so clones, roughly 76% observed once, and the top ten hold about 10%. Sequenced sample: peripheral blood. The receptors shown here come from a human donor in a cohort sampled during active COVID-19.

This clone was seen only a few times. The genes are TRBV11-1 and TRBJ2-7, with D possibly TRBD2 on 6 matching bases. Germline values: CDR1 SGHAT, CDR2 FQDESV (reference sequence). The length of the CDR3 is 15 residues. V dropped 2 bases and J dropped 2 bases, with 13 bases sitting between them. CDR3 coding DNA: TGTGCCAGCAGCTTACTGGGGGGAGTGGCCTACGAGCAGTACTTC. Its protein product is CASSLLGGVAYEQYF.

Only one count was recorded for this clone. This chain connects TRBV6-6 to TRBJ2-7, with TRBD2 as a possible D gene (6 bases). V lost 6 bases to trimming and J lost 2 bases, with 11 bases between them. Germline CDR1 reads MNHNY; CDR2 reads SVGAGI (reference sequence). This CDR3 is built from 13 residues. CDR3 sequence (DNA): TGTGCCAGCAGGGACTACCCGGCCTACGAGCAGTACTTC. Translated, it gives CASRDYPAYEQYF.

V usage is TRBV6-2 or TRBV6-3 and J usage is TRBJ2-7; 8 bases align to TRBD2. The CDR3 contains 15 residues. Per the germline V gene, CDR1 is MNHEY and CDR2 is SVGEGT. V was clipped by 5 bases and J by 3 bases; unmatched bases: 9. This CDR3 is CASSPGGGGIYEQYF. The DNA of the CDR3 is TGTGCCAGCAGTCCCGGGGGGGGCGGAATCTACGAGCAGTACTTC.

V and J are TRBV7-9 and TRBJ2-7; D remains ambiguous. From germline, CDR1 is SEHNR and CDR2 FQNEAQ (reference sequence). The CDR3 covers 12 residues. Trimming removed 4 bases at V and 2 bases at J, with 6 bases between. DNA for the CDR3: TGTGCCAGCAGCTCACTGACCTACGAGCAGTACTTC. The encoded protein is CASSSLTYEQYF. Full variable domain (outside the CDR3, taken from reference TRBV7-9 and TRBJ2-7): DTGVSQNPRHKITKRGQNVTFRCDPISEHNRLYWYRQTLGQGPEFLTYFQNEAQLEKSRLLSDRFSAERPKGSFSTLEIQRTEQGDSAMYLCASSSLTYEQYFGPGTRLTVT.

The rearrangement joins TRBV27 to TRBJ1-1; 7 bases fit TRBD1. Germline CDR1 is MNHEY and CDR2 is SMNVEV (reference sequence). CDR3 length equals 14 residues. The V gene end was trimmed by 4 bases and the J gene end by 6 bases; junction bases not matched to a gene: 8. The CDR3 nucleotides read TGTGCCAGCAGTTATAGACAGGGAGGAGCTGAAGCTTTCTTT. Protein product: CASSYRQGGAEAFF.

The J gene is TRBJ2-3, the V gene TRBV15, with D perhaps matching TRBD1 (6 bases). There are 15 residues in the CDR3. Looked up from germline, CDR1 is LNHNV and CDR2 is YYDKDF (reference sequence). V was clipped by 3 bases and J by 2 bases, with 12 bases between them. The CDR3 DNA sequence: TGTGCCACCAGCAGGAGACAGGCAAACACAGATACGCAGTATTTT. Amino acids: CATSRRQANTDTQYF.

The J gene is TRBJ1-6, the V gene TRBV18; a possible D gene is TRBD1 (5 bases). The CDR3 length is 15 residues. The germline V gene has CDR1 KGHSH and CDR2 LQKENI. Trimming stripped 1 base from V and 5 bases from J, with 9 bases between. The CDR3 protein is CASSPLQGDNSPLHF. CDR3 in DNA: TGTGCCAGCTCACCACTTCAAGGGGATAATTCACCCCTCCACTTT.

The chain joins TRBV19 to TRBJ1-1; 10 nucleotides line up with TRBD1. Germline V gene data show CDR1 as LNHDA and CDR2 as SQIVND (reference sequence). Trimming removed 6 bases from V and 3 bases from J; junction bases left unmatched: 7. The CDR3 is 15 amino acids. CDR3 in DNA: TGTGCCAGTAGAGCGACAGGGGGCCCGGACACTGAAGCTTTCTTT. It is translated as CASRATGGPDTEAFF.

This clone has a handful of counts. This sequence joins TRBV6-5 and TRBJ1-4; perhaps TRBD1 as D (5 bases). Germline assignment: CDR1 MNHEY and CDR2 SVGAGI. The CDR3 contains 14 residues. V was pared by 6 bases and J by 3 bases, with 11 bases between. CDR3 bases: TGTGCCAGCAGAAAGGACACCTCTAATGAAAAACTGTTTTTT. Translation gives CASRKDTSNEKLFF.

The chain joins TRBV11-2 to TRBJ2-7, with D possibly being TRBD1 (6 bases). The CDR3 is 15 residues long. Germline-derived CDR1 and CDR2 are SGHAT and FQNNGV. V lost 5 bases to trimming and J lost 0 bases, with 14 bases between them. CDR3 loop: CASSGGQTGSYEQYF. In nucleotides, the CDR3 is TGTGCCAGCAGCGGTGGACAGACTGGCTCCTACGAGCAGTACTTC.

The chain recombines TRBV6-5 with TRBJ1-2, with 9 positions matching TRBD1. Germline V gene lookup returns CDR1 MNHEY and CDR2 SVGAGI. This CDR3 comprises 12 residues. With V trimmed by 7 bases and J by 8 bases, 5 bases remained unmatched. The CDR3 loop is CASKQGAGGYTF. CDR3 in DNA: TGTGCCAGCAAACAGGGGGCGGGCGGCTACACCTTC.

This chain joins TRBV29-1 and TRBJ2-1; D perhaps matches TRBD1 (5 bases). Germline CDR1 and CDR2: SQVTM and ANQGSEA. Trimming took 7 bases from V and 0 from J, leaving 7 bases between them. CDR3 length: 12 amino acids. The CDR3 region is CSARGSYNEQFF. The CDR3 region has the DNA TGCAGCGCTAGGGGCTCCTACAATGAGCAGTTCTTC.

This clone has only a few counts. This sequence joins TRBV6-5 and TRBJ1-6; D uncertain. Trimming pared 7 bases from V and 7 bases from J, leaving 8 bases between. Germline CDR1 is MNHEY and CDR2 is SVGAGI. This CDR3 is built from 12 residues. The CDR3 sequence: CASTEQNSPLHF. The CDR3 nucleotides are TGTGCCAGCACCGAACAAAATTCACCCCTCCACTTT.

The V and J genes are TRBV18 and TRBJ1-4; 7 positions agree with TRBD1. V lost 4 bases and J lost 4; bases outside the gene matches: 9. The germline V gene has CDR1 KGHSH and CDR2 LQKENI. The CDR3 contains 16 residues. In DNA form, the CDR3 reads TGTGCCAGCTCACTAAATCCGGGACAGAGTAATGAAAAACTGTTTTTT. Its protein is CASSLNPGQSNEKLFF.

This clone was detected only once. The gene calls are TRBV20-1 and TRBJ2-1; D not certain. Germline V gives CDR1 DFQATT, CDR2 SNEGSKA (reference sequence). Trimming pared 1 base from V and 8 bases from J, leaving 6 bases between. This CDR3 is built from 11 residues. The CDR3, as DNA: TGCAGTGCTAGAGGGCAGTATGAGCAGTTCTTC. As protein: CSARGQYEQFF.

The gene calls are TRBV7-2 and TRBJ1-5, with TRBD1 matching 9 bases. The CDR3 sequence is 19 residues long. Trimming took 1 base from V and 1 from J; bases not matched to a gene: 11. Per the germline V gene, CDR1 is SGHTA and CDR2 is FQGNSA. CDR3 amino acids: CASSLGTLGQGRSNQPQHF. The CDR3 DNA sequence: TGTGCCAGCAGCTTAGGTACCCTGGGACAGGGACGAAGCAATCAGCCCCAGCATTTT.

CDR3: CASSKRDRRKPGELFF. The CDR3, as DNA: TGTGCCAGCAGCAAAAGGGACAGAAGAAAACCCGGGGAGCTGTTTTTT. The gene calls are TRBV11-3 and TRBJ2-2; TRBD1 agrees at 7 bases. In germline, CDR1 is SGHNT, CDR2 YENEEA. The CDR3 length is 16 residues. J lost 6 bases, V lost 5 bases, and 12 bases had no gene match.

The DNA for the CDR3 is TGCGCCAGCAGCCTCCGGGACAGGGGAACAGATACGCAGTATTTT. This encodes CASSLRDRGTDTQYF. This chain links TRBV4-3 with TRBJ2-3; 10 nucleotides line up with TRBD1. Per germline, CDR1 LGHNA and CDR2 YSLEER. The CDR3 extends over 15 amino acids. V shed 4 bases, J shed 3 bases, and the junction held 4 bases outside the gene matches.

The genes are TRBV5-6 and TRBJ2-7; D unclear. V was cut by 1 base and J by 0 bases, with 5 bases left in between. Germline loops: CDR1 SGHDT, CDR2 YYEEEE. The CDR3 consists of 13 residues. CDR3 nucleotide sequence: TGTGCCAGCAGCTTGCCCCACTCCTACGAGCAGTACTTC. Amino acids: CASSLPHSYEQYF.

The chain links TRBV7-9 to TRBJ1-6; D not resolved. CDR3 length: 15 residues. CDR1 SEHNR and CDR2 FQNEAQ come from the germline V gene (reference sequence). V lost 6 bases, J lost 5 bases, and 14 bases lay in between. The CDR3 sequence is CASRSDGLDNSPLHF. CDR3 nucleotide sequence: TGTGCCAGCAGATCGGACGGACTAGATAATTCACCCCTCCACTTT. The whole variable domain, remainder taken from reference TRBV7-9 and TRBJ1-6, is DTGVSQNPRHKITKRGQNVTFRCDPISEHNRLYWYRQTLGQGPEFLTYFQNEAQLEKSRLLSDRFSAERPKGSFSTLEIQRTEQGDSAMYLCASRSDGLDNSPLHFGNGTRLTVT.

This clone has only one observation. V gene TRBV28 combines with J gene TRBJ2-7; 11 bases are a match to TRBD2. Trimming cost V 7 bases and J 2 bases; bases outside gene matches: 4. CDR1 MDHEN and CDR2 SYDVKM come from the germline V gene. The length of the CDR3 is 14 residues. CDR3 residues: CASTISGRAYEQYF. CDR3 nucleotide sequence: TGTGCCAGCACCATTAGCGGGAGGGCCTACGAGCAGTACTTC. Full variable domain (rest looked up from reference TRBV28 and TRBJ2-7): DVKVTQSSRYLVKRTGEKVFLECVQDMDHENMFWYRQDPGLGLRLIYFSYDVKMKEKGDIPEGYSVSREKKERFSLILESASTNQTSMYLCASTISGRAYEQYFGPGTRLTVT.

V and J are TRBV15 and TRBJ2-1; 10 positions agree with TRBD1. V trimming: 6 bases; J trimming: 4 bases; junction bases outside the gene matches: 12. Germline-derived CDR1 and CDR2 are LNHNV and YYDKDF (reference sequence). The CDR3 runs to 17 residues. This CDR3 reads CATRPGTGVLLYNEQFF. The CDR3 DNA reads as TGTGCCACCAGACCCGGGACAGGGGTCCTTTTGTACAATGAGCAGTTCTTC.

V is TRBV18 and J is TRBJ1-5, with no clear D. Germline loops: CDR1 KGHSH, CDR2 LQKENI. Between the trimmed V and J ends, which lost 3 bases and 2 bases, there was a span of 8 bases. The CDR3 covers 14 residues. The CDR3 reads CASSPNPGNQPQHF. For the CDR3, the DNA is TGTGCCAGCTCACCTAACCCGGGCAATCAGCCCCAGCATTTT. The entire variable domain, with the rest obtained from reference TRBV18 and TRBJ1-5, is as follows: NAGVMQNPRHLVRRRGQEARLRCSPMKGHSHVYWYRQLPEEGLKFMVYLQKENIIDESGMPKERFSAEFPKEGPSILRIQQVVRGDSAAYFCASSPNPGNQPQHFGDGTRLSIL.

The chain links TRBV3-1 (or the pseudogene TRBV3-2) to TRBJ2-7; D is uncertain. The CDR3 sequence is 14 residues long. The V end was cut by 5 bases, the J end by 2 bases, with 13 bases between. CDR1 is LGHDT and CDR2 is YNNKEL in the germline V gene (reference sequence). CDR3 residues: CASSAQQPPYEQYF. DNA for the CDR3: TGTGCCAGCAGCGCACAACAACCCCCCTACGAGCAGTACTTC.

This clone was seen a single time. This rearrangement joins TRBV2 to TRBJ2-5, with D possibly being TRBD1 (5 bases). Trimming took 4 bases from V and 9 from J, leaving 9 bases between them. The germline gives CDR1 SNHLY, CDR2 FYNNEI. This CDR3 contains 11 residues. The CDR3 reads CASSGQGAQYF. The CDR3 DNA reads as TGTGCCAGCAGTGGACAAGGGGCCCAGTACTTC.

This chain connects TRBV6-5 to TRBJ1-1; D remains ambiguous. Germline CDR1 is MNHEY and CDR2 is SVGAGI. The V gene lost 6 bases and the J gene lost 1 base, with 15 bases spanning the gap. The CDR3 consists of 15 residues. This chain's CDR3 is CASRLALVENTEAFF. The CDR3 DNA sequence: TGTGCCAGCAGGCTAGCTCTGGTCGAGAACACTGAAGCTTTCTTT.

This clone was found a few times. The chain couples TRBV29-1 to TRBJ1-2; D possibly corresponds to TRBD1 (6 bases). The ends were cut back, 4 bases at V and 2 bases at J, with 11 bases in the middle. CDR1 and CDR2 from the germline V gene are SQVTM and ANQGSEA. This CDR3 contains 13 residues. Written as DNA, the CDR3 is TGCAGCGTTGTTCCCACAGGGAACTATGGCTACACCTTC. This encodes CSVVPTGNYGYTF.

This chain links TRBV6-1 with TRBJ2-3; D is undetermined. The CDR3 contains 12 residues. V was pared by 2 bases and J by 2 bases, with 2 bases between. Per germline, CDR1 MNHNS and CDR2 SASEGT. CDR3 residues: CASSEHTDTQYF. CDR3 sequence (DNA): TGTGCCAGCAGTGAACACACAGATACGCAGTATTTT.

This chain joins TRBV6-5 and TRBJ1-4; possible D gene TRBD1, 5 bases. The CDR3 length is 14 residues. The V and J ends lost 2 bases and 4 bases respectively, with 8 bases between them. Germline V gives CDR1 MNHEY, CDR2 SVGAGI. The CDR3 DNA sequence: TGTGCCAGCAGTTACGTGGGGGGTAATGAAAAACTGTTTTTT. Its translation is CASSYVGGNEKLFF.